This TCR beta chain was retrieved from a study of regulatory T cells in long-lasting Graves disease. The study, taken as a whole, reports: Persistent disease favored TRBV28, TRBJ1-2 and TRBJ2-5. A greater number of public clonotypes (under 3,000) was shared by persistent patients than by new patients (around 970).

Note on this clonotype: Antigen: not known. At one end the junction does not follow the germline gene, possibly because of a read error.

The sample's time point: persistent/refractory GD, antithyroid drugs over 5 years with positive TRAb. RNA isolated from PBMCs was used to make the TCR library. The CDR3 is 15 residues long. Germline lookup yields CDR1 PRHDT and CDR2 FYEKMQ (reference sequence). CDR3-region Arm-PCR and iRepertoire HTBI primers produced the TCR beta libraries. One entry per CDR3 protein, called by TCRdb with MiXCR from the multiplex PCR reads. The table shows a few hundred thousand distinct CDR3 sequences, with around 23% occurring only once. The chain couples TRBV13 to TRBJ2-2; TRBD2 is a possible D gene (5 bases). The sequenced sample was peripheral blood mononuclear cells (PBMCs), obtained when the disease was refractory, from a patient treated with antithyroid drugs. This TCR was sampled from a female donor with Graves disease. CDR3 residues: CASSMERVGTGELFF. In nucleotides, the CDR3 is TGCGCCAGCAGCATGGAGAGGGTGGGAACCGGGGAGCTGTTTTTT.